Described below is a single TCR beta chain sequence and its context. This specimen belongs to a study of blood T cell repertoires in COVID-19. Study-level information: From T cells, B-cell-depleted T cells, or PBMCs came the material, which was cDNA or gDNA.

Source study methods: Using reference gene primer amplification, nucleated cell counts were estimated. Assay: immunoSEQ multiplex PCR; the TCRdb copy retains only in-frame clones and omits some. V, J and clone size are those of that table, while D and trimming were read from the DNA. Of 150,000 to 200,000 clones listed, more than 65% are singletons. V lost 3 bases, J lost 4 bases, and 8 bases stayed unmatched. CDR3 length: 15 residues. Germline V CDR1 and CDR2: SEHNR, FQNEAQ (reference sequence). This chain uses TRBV7-9 with TRBJ1-2; 7 bases fit TRBD1. Sequencing input: PBMCs or T cells enriched from blood (not recorded which). The sequence came from a woman between 50 and 59 years old with acute COVID-19. CDR3 in DNA: TGTGCCAGCAGCTTTCAGGGGGATAAGTCCTATGGCTACACCTTC. It encodes CASSFQGDKSYGYTF.